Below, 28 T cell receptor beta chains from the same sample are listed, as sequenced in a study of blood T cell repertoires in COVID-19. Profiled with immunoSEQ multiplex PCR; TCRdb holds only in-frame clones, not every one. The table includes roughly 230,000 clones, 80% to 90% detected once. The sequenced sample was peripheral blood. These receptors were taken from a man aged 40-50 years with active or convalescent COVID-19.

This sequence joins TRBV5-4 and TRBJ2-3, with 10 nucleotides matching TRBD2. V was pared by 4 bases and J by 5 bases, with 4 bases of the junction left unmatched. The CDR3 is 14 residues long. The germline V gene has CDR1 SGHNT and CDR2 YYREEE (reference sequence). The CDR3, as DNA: TGTGCCAGCAGCCGAGGACTAGCGGTAGATACGCAGTATTTT. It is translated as CASSRGLAVDTQYF. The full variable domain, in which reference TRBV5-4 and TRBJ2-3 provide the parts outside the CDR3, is ETGVTQSPTHLIKTRGQQVTLRCSSQSGHNTVSWYQQALGQGPQFIFQYYREEENGRGNFPPRFSGLQFPNYSSELNVNALELDDSALYLCASSRGLAVDTQYFGPGTRLTVL.

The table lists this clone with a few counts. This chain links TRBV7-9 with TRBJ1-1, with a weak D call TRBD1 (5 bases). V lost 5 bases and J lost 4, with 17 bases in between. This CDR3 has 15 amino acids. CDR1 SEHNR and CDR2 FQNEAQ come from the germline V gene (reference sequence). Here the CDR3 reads CASSPNGQGVTEAFF. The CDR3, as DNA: TGTGCCAGCAGCCCAAACGGCCAGGGTGTCACTGAAGCTTTCTTT. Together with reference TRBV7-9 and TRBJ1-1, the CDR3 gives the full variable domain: DTGVSQNPRHKITKRGQNVTFRCDPISEHNRLYWYRQTLGQGPEFLTYFQNEAQLEKSRLLSDRFSAERPKGSFSTLEIQRTEQGDSAMYLCASSPNGQGVTEAFFGQGTRLTVV.

DNA of the CDR3: TGTGCCAGCAGCGTGGGGGGAGTTAGACCGGACACTGAAGCTTTCTTT. This sequence encodes CASSVGGVRPDTEAFF. The gene calls are TRBV7-9 and TRBJ1-1; TRBD1 is a possible D gene (5 bases). V was clipped by 5 bases and J by 3 bases, with 19 bases between them. In germline, CDR1 is SEHNR, CDR2 FQNEAQ (reference sequence). The CDR3 is made up of 16 amino acids.

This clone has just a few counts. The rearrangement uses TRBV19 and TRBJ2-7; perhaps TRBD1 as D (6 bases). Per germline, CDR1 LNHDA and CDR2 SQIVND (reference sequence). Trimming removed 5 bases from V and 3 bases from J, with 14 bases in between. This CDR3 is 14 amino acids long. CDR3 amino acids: CASSFSGEHYEQYF. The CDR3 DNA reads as TGTGCCAGTAGTTTTTCAGGGGAGCACTACGAGCAGTACTTC.

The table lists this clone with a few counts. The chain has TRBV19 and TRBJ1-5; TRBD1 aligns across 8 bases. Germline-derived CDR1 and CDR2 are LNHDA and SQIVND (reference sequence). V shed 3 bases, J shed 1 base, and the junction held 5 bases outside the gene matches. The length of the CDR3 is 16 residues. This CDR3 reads CASSITGTGSNQPQHF. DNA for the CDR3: TGTGCCAGTAGTATTACGGGGACAGGAAGCAATCAGCCCCAGCATTTT.

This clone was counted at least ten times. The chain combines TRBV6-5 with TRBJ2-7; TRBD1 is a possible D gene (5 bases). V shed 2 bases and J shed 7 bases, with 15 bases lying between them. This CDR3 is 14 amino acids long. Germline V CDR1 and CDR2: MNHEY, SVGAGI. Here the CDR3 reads CASSYGGLAGEQYF. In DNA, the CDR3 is TGTGCCAGCAGTTACGGTGGCTTAGCAGGGGAGCAGTACTTC.

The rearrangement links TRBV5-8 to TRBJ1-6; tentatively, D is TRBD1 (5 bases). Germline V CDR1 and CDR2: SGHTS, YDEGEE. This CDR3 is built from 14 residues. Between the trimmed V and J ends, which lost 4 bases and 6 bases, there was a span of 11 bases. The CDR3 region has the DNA TGTGCCAGCAGCCTAGACAGTGCTAATTCACCCCTCCACTTT. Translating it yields CASSLDSANSPLHF.

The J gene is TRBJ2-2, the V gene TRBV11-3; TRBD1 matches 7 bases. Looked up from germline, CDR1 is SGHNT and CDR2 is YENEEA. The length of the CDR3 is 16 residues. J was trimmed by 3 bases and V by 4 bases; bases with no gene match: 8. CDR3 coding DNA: TGTGCCAGCAGCTCGAGGGGACAGTTTGACACCGGGGAGCTGTTTTTT. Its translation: CASSSRGQFDTGELFF.

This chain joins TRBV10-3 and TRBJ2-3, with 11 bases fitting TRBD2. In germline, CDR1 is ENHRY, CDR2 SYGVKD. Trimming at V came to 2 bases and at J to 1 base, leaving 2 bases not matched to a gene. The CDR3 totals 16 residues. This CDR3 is CAISETSGSGTDTQYF. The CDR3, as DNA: TGTGCCATCAGTGAGACTAGCGGGAGTGGCACAGATACGCAGTATTTT.

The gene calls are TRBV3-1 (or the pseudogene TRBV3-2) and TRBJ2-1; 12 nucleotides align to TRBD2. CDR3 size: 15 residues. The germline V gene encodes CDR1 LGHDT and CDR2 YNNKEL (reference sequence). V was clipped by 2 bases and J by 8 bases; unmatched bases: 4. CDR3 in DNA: TGTGCCAGCAGCCAACAACTAGCGGGAGGCCATGAGCAGTTCTTC. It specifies CASSQQLAGGHEQFF.

CDR3 region: CSADRGSNEQFF. The CDR3 region has the DNA TGCAGCGCGGACAGGGGGTCCAATGAGCAGTTCTTC. The chain carries TRBV29-1 and TRBJ2-1, with 10 bases identical to TRBD1. Per germline, CDR1 SQVTM and CDR2 ANQGSEA. The length of the CDR3 is 12 residues. After removal of 7 bases from V and 6 bases from J, the junction contained 3 bases not matched to a gene.

CDR3 sequence (DNA): TGTGCCAGCAGCCACGGAACTACCTTTGAGGGTTATTTT. It is translated as CASSHGTTFEGYF. The rearrangement uses TRBV7-9 and TRBJ2-3; D perhaps matches TRBD2 (5 bases). CDR3 length: 13 residues. Germline CDR1 reads SEHNR; CDR2 reads FQNEAQ (reference sequence). Trimming took 5 bases from V and 15 from J, leaving 21 bases between them.

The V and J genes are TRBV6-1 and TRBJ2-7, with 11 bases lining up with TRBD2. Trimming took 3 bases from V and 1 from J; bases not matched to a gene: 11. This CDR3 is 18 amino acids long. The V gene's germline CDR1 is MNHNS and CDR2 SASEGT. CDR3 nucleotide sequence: TGTGCCAGCAGTGACGTTGGGGGTAGCGGGAGGGGGTCCTACGAGCAGTACTTC. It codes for CASSDVGGSGRGSYEQYF.

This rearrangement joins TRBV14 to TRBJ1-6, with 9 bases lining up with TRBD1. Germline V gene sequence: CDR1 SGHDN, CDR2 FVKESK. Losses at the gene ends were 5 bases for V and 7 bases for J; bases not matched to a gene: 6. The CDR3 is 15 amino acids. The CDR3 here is CASSGQGMQNSPLHF. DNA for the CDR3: TGTGCCAGCAGCGGACAGGGGATGCAGAATTCACCCCTCCACTTT.

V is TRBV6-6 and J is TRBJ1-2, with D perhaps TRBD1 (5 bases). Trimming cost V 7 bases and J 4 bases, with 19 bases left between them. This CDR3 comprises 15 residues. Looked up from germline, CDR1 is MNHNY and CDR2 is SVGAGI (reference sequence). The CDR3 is CASTTTRGGGYGYTF. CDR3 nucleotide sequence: TGTGCCAGCACCACAACGCGTGGGGGGGGCTATGGCTACACCTTC.

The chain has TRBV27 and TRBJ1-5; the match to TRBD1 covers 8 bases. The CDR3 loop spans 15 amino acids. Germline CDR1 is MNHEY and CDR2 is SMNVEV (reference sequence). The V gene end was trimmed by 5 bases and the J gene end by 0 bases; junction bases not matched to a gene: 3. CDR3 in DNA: TGTGCCAGCAGTCCGGGGACAGGTAGCAATCAGCCCCAGCATTTT. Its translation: CASSPGTGSNQPQHF.

The CDR3 bases are TGTGCCACAGGAGGTGATCGGTGGGGCGAGCAGTACTTC. Amino acids: CATGGDRWGEQYF. The chain uses TRBV2 and TRBJ2-7, with D perhaps matching TRBD2 (5 bases). Trimming stripped 10 bases from V and 6 bases from J, with 19 bases between. The CDR3 has 13 residues. CDR1 and CDR2 from the germline V gene are SNHLY and FYNNEI.

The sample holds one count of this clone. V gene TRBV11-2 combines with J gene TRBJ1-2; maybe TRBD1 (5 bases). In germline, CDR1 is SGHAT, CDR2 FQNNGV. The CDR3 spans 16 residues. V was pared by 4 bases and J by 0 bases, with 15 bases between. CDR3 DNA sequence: TGTGCCAGCAGCTCCAGTCGACTGACAGCTAACTATGGCTACACCTTC. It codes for CASSSSRLTANYGYTF.

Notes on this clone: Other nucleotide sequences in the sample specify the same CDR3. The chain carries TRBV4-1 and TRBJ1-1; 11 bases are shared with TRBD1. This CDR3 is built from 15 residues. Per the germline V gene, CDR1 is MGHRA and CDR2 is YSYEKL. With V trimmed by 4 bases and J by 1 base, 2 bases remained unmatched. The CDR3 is CASSPGQGANTEAFF. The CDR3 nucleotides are TGCGCCAGCAGCCCCGGACAGGGGGCGAACACTGAAGCTTTCTTT.

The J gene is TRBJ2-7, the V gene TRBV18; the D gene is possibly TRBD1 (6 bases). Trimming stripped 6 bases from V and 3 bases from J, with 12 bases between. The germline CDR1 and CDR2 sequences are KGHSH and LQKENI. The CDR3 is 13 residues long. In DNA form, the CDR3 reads TGTGCCAGCTCCCAAGGGACACGCTACGAGCAGTACTTC. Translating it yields CASSQGTRYEQYF.

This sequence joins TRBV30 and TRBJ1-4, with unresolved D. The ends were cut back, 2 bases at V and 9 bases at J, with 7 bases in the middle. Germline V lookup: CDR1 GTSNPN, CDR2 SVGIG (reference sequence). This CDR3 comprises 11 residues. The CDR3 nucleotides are TGTGCCTGGAGTAGGCGGAAAAAACTGTTTTTT. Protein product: CAWSRRKKLFF.

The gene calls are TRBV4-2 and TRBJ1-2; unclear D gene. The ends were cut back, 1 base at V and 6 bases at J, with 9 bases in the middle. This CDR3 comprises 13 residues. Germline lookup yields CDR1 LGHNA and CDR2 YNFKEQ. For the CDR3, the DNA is TGTGCCAGCAGCCAAGTAACAGAGAATGGCTACACCTTC. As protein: CASSQVTENGYTF.

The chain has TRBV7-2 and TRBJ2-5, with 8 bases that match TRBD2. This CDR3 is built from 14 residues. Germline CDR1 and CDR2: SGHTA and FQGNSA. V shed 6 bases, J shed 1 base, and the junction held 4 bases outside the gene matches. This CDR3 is CASRELAVQETQYF. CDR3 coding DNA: TGTGCCAGCAGGGAACTAGCGGTCCAAGAGACCCAGTACTTC.

The DNA for the CDR3 is TGTGCCAGCAGCCAAGGAGGTCCGGATTCCCTCCACTTT. It specifies CASSQGGPDSLHF. The J gene is TRBJ1-6, the V gene TRBV3-1 (or the pseudogene TRBV3-2); D remains ambiguous. The length of the CDR3 is 13 residues. Trimming took 1 base from V and 14 from J, leaving 12 bases between them. Germline V gives CDR1 LGHDT, CDR2 YNNKEL (reference sequence).

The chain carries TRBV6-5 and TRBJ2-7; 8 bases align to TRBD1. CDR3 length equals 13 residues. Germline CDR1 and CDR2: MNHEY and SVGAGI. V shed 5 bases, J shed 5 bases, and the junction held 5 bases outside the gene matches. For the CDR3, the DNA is TGTGCCAGCAGTAGACAGGGGAGGAACGAGCAGTACTTC. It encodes CASSRQGRNEQYF.

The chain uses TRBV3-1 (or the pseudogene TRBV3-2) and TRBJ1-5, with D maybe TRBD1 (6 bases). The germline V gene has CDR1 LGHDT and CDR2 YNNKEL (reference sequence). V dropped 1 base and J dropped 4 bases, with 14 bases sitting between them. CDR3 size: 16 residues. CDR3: CASSQADRIGNQPQHF. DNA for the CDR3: TGTGCCAGCAGCCAAGCTGACAGGATAGGGAATCAGCCCCAGCATTTT.

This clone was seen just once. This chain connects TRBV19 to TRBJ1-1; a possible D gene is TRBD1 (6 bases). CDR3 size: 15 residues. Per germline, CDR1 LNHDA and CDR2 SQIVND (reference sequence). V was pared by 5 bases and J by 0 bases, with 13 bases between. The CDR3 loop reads CASSALRGLNTEAFF. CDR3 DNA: TGTGCCAGTAGTGCCCTCAGGGGCTTGAACACTGAAGCTTTCTTT.

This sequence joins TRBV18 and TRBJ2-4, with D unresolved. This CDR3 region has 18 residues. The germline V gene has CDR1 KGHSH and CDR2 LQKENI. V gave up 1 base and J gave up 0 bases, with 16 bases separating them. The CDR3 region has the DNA TGTGCCAGCTCACCACTAGGCGGTAGGTCGGCAGCCAAAAACATTCAGTACTTC. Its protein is CASSPLGGRSAAKNIQYF. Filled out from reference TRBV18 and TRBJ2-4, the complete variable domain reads NAGVMQNPRHLVRRRGQEARLRCSPMKGHSHVYWYRQLPEEGLKFMVYLQKENIIDESGMPKERFSAEFPKEGPSILRIQQVVRGDSAAYFCASSPLGGRSAAKNIQYFGAGTRLSVL.